This TCR beta chain was captured in a study of blood T cell repertoires in COVID-19 (dated by TCRdb to about 2020). Broadly, across the study: Collaborator samples came from the United States, Italy and Spain and covered acute and convalescent phases of COVID-19. The prospective study material was composed of cDNA or gDNA derived from T cells, B-cell-depleted T cells, or PBMCs. Deeply sampled blood TCRbeta repertoires from subjects exposed to, actively infected with, or recovered from COVID-19 were included in the dataset. The repertoires were made available in a free public database intended to serve as a resource for research on the immune response to SARS-CoV-2. The samples were drawn from the first 160 participants of the ongoing ImmuneRACE study and from 1,200 or so subjects provided by 6 global collaborators. The sample metadata nearly always contained a de-identified subject ID, COVID-19 status, age in years and sex. Where available, HLA class I and class II types were taken from metadata supplied by the sample provider and were not determined by assay-based typing. Overall results and qualifications from the work: The quantity of clinical and demographic metadata differed by source and by participant and was supplied without curation.

About this clone itself: No cognate antigen has been identified for it. No base-level quality is on record; no much larger clone is a single base apart.

The collaborating institutions used their own protocols to collect whole blood in K2EDTA tubes. For TCRbeta analysis, collaborator samples were shipped as frozen whole blood, as isolated PBMCs, or as DNA extracted from either sample type. Cut back by 3 bases and 2 bases, the V and J ends lie 18 bases apart. From the germline V gene (reference sequence), CDR1 is GTSNPN and CDR2 is SVGIG. The cysteine opens and the phenylalanine closes a CDR3 of 16 amino acids. Of all the DNA, just the CDR3 is kept, 48 bases in frame from base 1. The immunoSEQ Assay, a bias-controlled multiplex PCR, was used to amplify TCRbeta CDR3 regions from genomic DNA. Turning to the authors' computational methods: The number of nucleated cells in each sample was estimated by amplification of reference gene primers within the assay. To quantify the absolute abundance of each unique TCRbeta CDR3 rearrangement, sequence reads were collapsed and filtered. For each sample, productive Simpson clonality was calculated by taking the square root of Simpson's diversity index across productive rearrangements. TCRdb holds this immuneACCESS table with in-frame rearrangements only. Some clones are missing; in checked studies, unresolved V genes explain under half, and the rest has no known cause. V and J calls and clone size are copied from that table; D and trimming were computed from the DNA. The sample table lists over 75,000 clones, around 80% of them with a count of one. 8.5% to 12% of the sample goes to the ten largest clones.

The receptor was isolated from a man aged 65 to 79 with acute or convalescent COVID-19. The rearrangement joined TRBV30 to TRBJ2-3; TRBD2 is a possible D gene, resting on 6 matching bases. The sample was peripheral blood. The CDR3 loop reads CAWSSSPGGPTDTQYF. The DNA reads TGTGCCTGGAGCTCATCCCCCGGGGGACCCACAGATACGCAGTATTTT.